These 21 T cell receptor beta chains were all obtained from the same sample, sequenced in a study of T cells in Graves' hyperthyroidism and ophthalmopathy. RNA transcripts gave rise to amplified TCR beta CDR3 regions. Primed by the HTBI set, a first-round RT-PCR was run on the TCR CDR3. TCRdb itself ran the multiplex PCR reads through MiXCR, one entry per CDR3 protein. The profile shows hundreds of thousands of distinct CDR3 sequences, 35% to 40% of them singletons. The sequenced sample consisted of blood. The source is a man aged 18 to 30 with Graves' hyperthyroidism.

The V gene is TRBV19, the J gene TRBJ1-4; 8 bases align to TRBD1. In germline, CDR1 is LNHDA, CDR2 SQIVND (reference sequence). V lost 6 bases, J lost 7 bases, and 7 bases stayed unmatched. CDR3 size: 14 residues. The CDR3 region has the DNA TGTGCCAGTAGGCCGGGACAGGACACTGAAAAACTGTTTTTT. It specifies CASRPGQDTEKLFF.

The J gene is TRBJ1-5, the V gene TRBV6-5, with a weak D call TRBD1 (5 bases). From germline, CDR1 is MNHEY and CDR2 SVGAGI. The CDR3 covers 14 residues. V was pared by 6 bases and J by 0 bases, with 9 bases between. For the CDR3, the DNA is TGTGCCAGCAGACAGGAGGGTAGCAATCAGCCCCAGCATTTT. This encodes CASRQEGSNQPQHF.

This clonotype was seen at least ten times. V usage is TRBV7-9 and J usage is TRBJ1-1; the D is unclear. V was trimmed by 1 base and J by 3 bases, leaving 6 bases between them. Germline V CDR1 and CDR2: SEHNR, FQNEAQ (reference sequence). The CDR3 runs to 13 residues. The CDR3 nucleotides read TGTGCCAGCAGCTTAGAAGGCGACACTGAAGCTTTCTTT. Its protein product is CASSLEGDTEAFF.

The CDR3 is CASSPGPGLQGQPQHF. The CDR3 coding sequence is TGTGCCAGCAGCCCAGGGCCGGGACTCCAAGGGCAGCCCCAGCATTTT. V gene TRBV3-1 combines with J gene TRBJ1-5, with D perhaps matching TRBD1 (5 bases). The CDR3 covers 16 residues. V was pared by 4 bases and J by 7 bases, with 20 bases between. The germline V gene encodes CDR1 LGHDT and CDR2 YNNKEL (reference sequence).

The chain recombines TRBV15 with TRBJ1-5; 9 bases match TRBD1. Germline values: CDR1 LNHNV, CDR2 YYDKDF (reference sequence). V shed 5 bases and J 7 bases; nucleotides not matched to a gene: 18. CDR3 size: 18 residues. CDR3 sequence (DNA): TGTGCCACCAGCCCAGGGACAGGGAGAGTTAGGGAGAACCAGCCCCAGCATTTT. This translates into CATSPGTGRVRENQPQHF.

The chain has TRBV7-9 and TRBJ2-7; 8 bases match TRBD1. The CDR3 extends over 16 amino acids. Trimming removed 5 bases from V and 3 bases from J; junction bases left unmatched: 12. From germline, CDR1 is SEHNR and CDR2 FQNEAQ (reference sequence). CDR3 in amino acids: CASSQEGSGQDYEQYF. In DNA, the CDR3 is TGTGCCAGCAGCCAGGAAGGGTCGGGACAGGACTACGAGCAGTACTTC.

This clonotype appeared many times. The V call is TRBV20-1, the J call TRBJ1-6, with 8 positions matching TRBD1. The CDR3 extends over 15 amino acids. Germline assignment: CDR1 DFQATT and CDR2 SNEGSKA (reference sequence). J gave up 10 bases and V 4 bases, and 12 bases lay outside the gene matches. The chain's CDR3 is CSAIPTGEQRSPLHF. In nucleotides, the CDR3 is TGCAGTGCTATCCCGACAGGGGAGCAGCGCTCACCCCTCCACTTT.

This clonotype has ten or more counts. The genes are TRBV20-1 and TRBJ2-5; D may be TRBD1 (5 bases). CDR3 size: 12 residues. Germline-derived CDR1 and CDR2 are DFQATT and SNEGSKA (reference sequence). V was cut by 6 bases and J by 5 bases, with 13 bases left in between. The CDR3 loop is CSAVQGRETQYF. The CDR3 DNA follows: TGCAGTGCAGTTCAGGGTAGGGAGACCCAGTACTTC.

With respect to this clonotype: At one end, the junction sequence differs from germline, possibly due to a read error. The gene calls are TRBV25-1 and TRBJ2-7; D may be TRBD2 (6 bases). CDR3 length equals 14 residues. Germline V gene lookup returns CDR1 MGHDK and CDR2 SYGVNS. The CDR3 sequence: CASSQVVSGYEQYF. The CDR3 nucleotides read TGCGCCAGCAGCCAAGTGGTCAGCGGGTACGAGCAGTACTTC.

This clonotype was found many times. This chain connects TRBV2 to TRBJ2-7, with 8 bases aligning to TRBD1. Germline CDR1 is SNHLY and CDR2 is FYNNEI. V lost 5 bases to trimming and J lost 6 bases; unmatched junction nucleotides: 9. The CDR3 runs 14 residues. CDR3 DNA sequence: TGTGCCAGCAGTCGTTCCCGACAGGGGAGCGAGCAGTACTTC. Its protein is CASSRSRQGSEQYF.

In the case of this clonotype: This may come from a read error, since a much larger clone is one base off. The chain joins TRBV2 to TRBJ1-5; D gene ambiguous. Germline CDR1 is SNHLY and CDR2 is FYNNEI. The CDR3 contains 13 residues. The CDR3 coding sequence is TGTGTCAGCAGACACGATAGCAATCAGCCCCAGCATTTT. Its protein product is CVSRHDSNQPQHF.

Notes on this clonotype: A much bigger clone sits one base away, suggesting this may be a read error. The rearrangement uses TRBV19 and TRBJ1-5, with D perhaps TRBD1 (5 bases). The length of the CDR3 is 14 residues. From germline, CDR1 is LNHDA and CDR2 SQIVND (reference sequence). V was pared by 5 bases and J by 11 bases, with 19 bases between. The CDR3 DNA follows: TGTGCCAGTAGTCTCGCAGGGCCCAGCCGGTCCCAGCATTTT. This codes for CASSLAGPSRSQHF.

This clonotype was picked up many times. J is TRBJ1-2 and V is TRBV29-1, with D possibly being TRBD1 (5 bases). CDR1 SQVTM and CDR2 ANQGSEA come from the germline V gene. Trimming shortened V by 3 bases and J by 3 bases, and 14 bases separated the two germline ends. The CDR3 is 14 amino acids. Here the CDR3 reads CSVDTFDSYYGYTF. Here the CDR3 DNA reads TGCAGCGTTGACACATTCGACAGCTACTATGGCTACACCTTC.

This clonotype was counted ten times or more. The J gene is TRBJ2-7, the V gene TRBV10-3, with D maybe TRBD2 (7 bases). Germline CDR1 reads ENHRY; CDR2 reads SYGVKD. This CDR3 has 14 amino acids. Trimming removed 11 bases at V and 5 bases at J, with 22 bases between. This CDR3 is CASTEGGGEHEQYF. CDR3 bases: TGTGCCTCTACCGAGGGGGGAGGGGAACACGAGCAGTACTTC.

In DNA form, the CDR3 reads TGCAGTGCTAGATCGTCGGCAGGGGGCAATCAGCCCCAGCATTTT. Translation: CSARSSAGGNQPQHF. J is TRBJ1-5 and V is TRBV20-1; weak D call: TRBD1 (6 bases). Germline V gives CDR1 DFQATT, CDR2 SNEGSKA (reference sequence). This CDR3 has 15 amino acids. V lost 2 bases, J lost 2 bases, and 13 bases lay in between.

In regard to this clonotype: A much more abundant neighbour one base away suggests this may be a read error. The chain combines TRBV19 with TRBJ1-2; 7 bases align to TRBD1. V shed 3 bases and J 6 bases; nucleotides not matched to a gene: 7. This CDR3 spans 14 amino acids. CDR1 and CDR2 from the germline V gene are LNHDA and SQIVND (reference sequence). CDR3 sequence reads: CASSMGQKGHGYTF. The CDR3 coding sequence is TGTGCCAGTAGTATGGGACAGAAAGGCCATGGCTACACCTTC.

This clonotype came up many times. J is TRBJ2-5 and V is TRBV20-1; TRBD2 aligns across 10 bases. V lost 3 bases, J lost 4 bases, and 14 bases stayed unmatched. The CDR3 contains 17 residues. The germline CDR1 and CDR2 sequences are DFQATT and SNEGSKA (reference sequence). The CDR3 DNA reads as TGCAGTGCTAGGCGGACAGGACTAGCGGAGGGGGGAGAGACCCAGTACTTC. As protein: CSARRTGLAEGGETQYF.

This clonotype was seen repeatedly, ten times or more. The chain has TRBV2 and TRBJ2-5; possible D gene TRBD2, 6 bases. The germline V and J ends were trimmed by 6 bases and 4 bases, with 12 bases remaining between them. The CDR3 sequence is 13 residues long. Germline V gene data show CDR1 as SNHLY and CDR2 as FYNNEI. CDR3 DNA sequence: TGTGCCAGCAGCCCGGACGGGAGAGAGACCCAGTACTTC. Its protein is CASSPDGRETQYF.

This chain connects TRBV7-8 to TRBJ2-3; D is undetermined. This CDR3 has 13 residues. Trimming took off 2 bases at V and 6 bases at J, with 9 bases between the two ends. Germline V CDR1 and CDR2: SGHVS, FQNEAQ. CDR3 in amino acids: CASSLWGSDTQYF. CDR3 coding DNA: TGTGCCAGCAGCTTATGGGGTTCGGATACGCAGTATTTT.

The chain uses TRBV2 and TRBJ2-5, with a possible D match to TRBD1 (5 bases). The CDR3 runs to 14 residues. Trimming took 4 bases from V and 5 from J, leaving 14 bases between them. The germline V gene has CDR1 SNHLY and CDR2 FYNNEI. The CDR3 reads CASSGTRGRETQYF. The CDR3, as DNA: TGTGCCAGCAGTGGGACAAGGGGTCGGGAGACCCAGTACTTC.

Only one count was recorded for this clonotype. V usage is TRBV30 and J usage is TRBJ2-6; 8 bases fit TRBD1. The CDR3 runs 14 residues. The germline gives CDR1 GTSNPN, CDR2 SVGIG (reference sequence). V trimming: 4 bases; J trimming: 2 bases; junction bases outside the gene matches: 1. CDR3 loop: CAWNRGTGANVLTF. For the CDR3, the DNA is TGTGCCTGGAACAGGGGGACTGGGGCCAACGTCCTGACTTTC.